The 4 T cell receptor beta chains below all came from one sample that was sequenced in a study of identical twins. TCRdb reprocessed the 5' RACE reads with MiXCR, giving one entry per CDR3 protein. Of 450,000 or so distinct CDR3 sequences listed, approximately 15% are singletons. These same records also appear under a second study, on yellow fever vaccine responses in identical twins.

Material for sequencing was CD4+ T cells sorted from blood. The receptor set was obtained from a woman younger than 35 in good health.

This clonotype was seen more than once but under ten times. The rearrangement joins TRBV7-8 to TRBJ2-7; 13 positions match TRBD2. Per germline, CDR1 SGHVS and CDR2 FQNEAQ. The CDR3 runs to 20 residues. J lost 0 bases, V lost 0 bases, and 11 bases had no gene match. The CDR3 coding sequence is TGTGCCAGCAGCTTAGCCCCGACTAGCGGGAGGACTAGGAGCTCCTACGAGCAGTACTTC. Encoded protein: CASSLAPTSGRTRSSYEQYF.

The rearrangement links TRBV18 to TRBJ2-5; D unresolved. With 2 bases removed from V and 0 bases from J, the gap between germline ends came to 10 bases. This CDR3 has 15 amino acids. Germline CDR1 is KGHSH and CDR2 is LQKENI. DNA for the CDR3: TGTGCCAGCTCACCATCGATAGAGTACCAAGAGACCCAGTACTTC. It yields the protein CASSPSIEYQETQYF.

This clonotype showed up just a few times. For the CDR3, the DNA is TGTGCCAGCAGCCACGGACGCGTCCAGTACTTC. This encodes CASSHGRVQYF. This chain links TRBV3-1 with TRBJ2-7; D not resolved. In germline, CDR1 is LGHDT, CDR2 YNNKEL (reference sequence). This CDR3 comprises 11 residues. V lost 3 bases, J lost 10 bases, and 10 bases lay in between.

This clonotype has more than one count but fewer than ten. The V gene is TRBV2, the J gene TRBJ2-5; TRBD1 aligns across 7 bases. After removal of 5 bases from V and 5 bases from J, the junction contained 5 bases not matched to a gene. Germline V gene lookup returns CDR1 SNHLY and CDR2 FYNNEI. The CDR3 loop spans 13 amino acids. CDR3 loop: CASSTGQAETQYF. The CDR3 nucleotides read TGTGCCAGCAGTACCGGACAGGCGGAGACCCAGTACTTC.